Following are 3 T cell receptor beta chains from one sample sequenced in a study of T cells in women clearing cervical HPV infection. TCRdb's table, derived via immunoSEQ multiplex PCR, lists solely in-frame clones and lacks some. This listing includes around 39,000 clones. The sequenced material came from blood buffy coat. These receptors were collected from a woman aged 18-70 years with a cervical HPV16 infection that either progressed to CIN3+ or cleared (not recorded which).

In the case of this clone: The DNA ends 3 residues before the CDR3 does, and the rest of the CDR3 is filled in from the germline J gene. V usage is TRBV20-1 and J usage is TRBJ1-1; D remains ambiguous. Germline lookup yields CDR1 DFQATT and CDR2 SNEGSKA (reference sequence). The CDR3 spans 14 residues. With 5 bases removed from V and 0 bases from J, the gap between germline ends came to 13 bases. CDR3 bases read: TGCAGTGCTCCCGAGATTAGAATGAACACTGAA. Translation gives CSAPEIRMNTE. The complete CDR3 protein is CSAPEIRMNTEAFF.

Note on this clone: The missing CDR3 end, 3 residues past where the read stops, is filled in from the germline J gene. The chain employs TRBV6-2 or TRBV6-3 and TRBJ1-5; 10 nucleotides match TRBD1. Germline V gives CDR1 MNHEY, CDR2 SVGEGT. CDR3 length equals 15 residues. The V segment lost 6 bases and the J segment 1 base; nucleotides outside the gene matches: 3. The CDR3 loop reads CASRWTGGSNQPQHF. The sequenced CDR3 bases are TGTGCCAGCAGGTGGACAGGGGGAAGCAATCAGCCC.

With regard to this clone: With the read ending 3 residues before the CDR3 end, the germline J gene is used to fill in that end. The V call is TRBV19, the J call TRBJ2-1, with TRBD2 matching 9 bases. The V and J ends lost 1 base and 4 bases, in that order; junction bases with no gene match: 2. Germline assignment: CDR1 LNHDA and CDR2 SQIVND (reference sequence). CDR3 length: 15 amino acids. The CDR3 sequence: CASSIGAGGYNEQFF. Partial CDR3 DNA: TGTGCCAGTAGTATAGGGGCGGGGGGGTACAATGAG.